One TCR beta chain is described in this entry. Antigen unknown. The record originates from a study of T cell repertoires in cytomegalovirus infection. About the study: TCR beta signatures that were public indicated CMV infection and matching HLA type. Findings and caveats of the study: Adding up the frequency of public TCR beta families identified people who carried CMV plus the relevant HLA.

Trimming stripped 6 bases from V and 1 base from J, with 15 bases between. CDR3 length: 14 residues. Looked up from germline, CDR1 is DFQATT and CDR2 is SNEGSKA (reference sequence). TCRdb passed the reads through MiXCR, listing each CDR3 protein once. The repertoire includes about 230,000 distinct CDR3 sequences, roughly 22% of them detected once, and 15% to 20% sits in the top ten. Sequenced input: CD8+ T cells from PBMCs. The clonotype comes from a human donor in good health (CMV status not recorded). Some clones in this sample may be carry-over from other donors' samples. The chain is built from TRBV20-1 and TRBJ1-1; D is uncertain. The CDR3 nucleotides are TGCAGTGCCCTACTAATGGAGTGGAACACTGAAGCTTTCTTT. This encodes CSALLMEWNTEAFF.